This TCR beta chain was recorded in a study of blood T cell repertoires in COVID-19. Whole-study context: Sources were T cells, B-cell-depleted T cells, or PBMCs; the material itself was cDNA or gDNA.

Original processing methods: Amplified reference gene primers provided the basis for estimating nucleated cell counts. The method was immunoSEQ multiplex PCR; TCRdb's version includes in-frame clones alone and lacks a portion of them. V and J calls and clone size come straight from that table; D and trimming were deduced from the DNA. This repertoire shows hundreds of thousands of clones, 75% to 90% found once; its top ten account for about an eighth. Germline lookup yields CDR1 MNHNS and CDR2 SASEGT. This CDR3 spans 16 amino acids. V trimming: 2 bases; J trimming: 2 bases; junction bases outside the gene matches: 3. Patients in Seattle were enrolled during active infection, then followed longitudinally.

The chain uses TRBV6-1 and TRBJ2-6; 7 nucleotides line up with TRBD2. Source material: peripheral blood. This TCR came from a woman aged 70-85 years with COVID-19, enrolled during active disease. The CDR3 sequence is CASSESGRAGANVLTF. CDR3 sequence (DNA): TGTGCCAGCAGTGAATCGGGGAGGGCTGGGGCCAACGTCCTGACTTTC.